The clone carrying this TCR beta chain was observed at least ten times. Its antigen is unknown. The data were obtained in a study of CD8 T cells in ankylosing spondylitis. Study observations and caveats: Before this, some motif variants had been reported in reactive arthritis synovial fluid and blood. Reportedly, significant enrichment of disease-linked clones occurred in matched ankylosing spondylitis synovial fluid.

The germline gives CDR1 SGHAT, CDR2 FQNNGV. The V and J ends lost 5 bases and 7 bases, in that order; junction bases with no gene match: 7. CDR3 length: 13 residues. TCRdb processed the 5' RACE reads anew with MiXCR; each CDR3 protein has one entry. The sample shows under 200,000 distinct CDR3 sequences, roughly 10% of them seen only once. The source of this sequence is a female donor with ankylosing spondylitis or in good health (not recorded which). The chain employs TRBV11-2 and TRBJ1-1; 7 positions match TRBD1. Sequencing input: blood, either unsorted or a sorted T cell fraction (not recorded which). CDR3 nucleotides: TGTGCCAGCAGCCGAGGACAGGCTCGTGAAGCTTTCTTT. It yields the protein CASSRGQAREAFF.